This TCR beta chain derives from a study of glioma-infiltrating T cells. At least ten counts were recorded for this clonotype. TCR alpha and beta CDR3 regions were amplified from RNA using iRepertoire nested multiplex PCR. TCRdb re-derived calls from the multiplex PCR reads in MiXCR, one entry per CDR3 protein. In the table there are 100,000 to 150,000 distinct CDR3 sequences, roughly 25% of which are singletons. CDR3 length: 15 amino acids. The V gene's germline CDR1 is KGHDR and CDR2 SFDVKD. Trimming at V came to 4 bases and at J to 6 bases, leaving 7 bases not matched to a gene. The sequencing sample was made of glioma tissue, nonneoplastic brain tissue, or PBMCs (not recorded which). The sequence derives from a human donor with low-grade glioma or glioblastoma, undergoing nonglioma brain surgery, or in good health (not recorded which). The chain joins TRBV24-1 to TRBJ2-1; TRBD2 agrees at 8 bases. In nucleotides, the CDR3 is TGTGCCACCAGTGACCACCGGACTAGCCGCAATGAGCAGTTCTTC. It encodes CATSDHRTSRNEQFF.